This T cell receptor (beta chain) was recorded in a study of spatial heterogeneity in lung cancer. Study-wide points: For expanded intratumoral alpha and beta TCRs, counts tracked tumor mutation counts.

This clonotype has at least ten counts. Antigen: not known. Noted time point: sample taken at primary tumor resection. The donors comprised about 65 untreated early-stage non-small cell lung cancer patients. TCRdb passed the 5' RACE reads through MiXCR, listing each CDR3 protein once. Among more than 6,500 distinct CDR3 sequences listed, more than 10% were seen once. The V and J ends lost 1 base and 5 bases respectively, with 11 bases between them. Germline assignment: CDR1 DFQATT and CDR2 SNEGSKA (reference sequence). This CDR3 is built from 14 residues. The sequences come from lung tumor tissue, collected at surgery. This clonotype originated in a male donor with early-stage non-small cell lung cancer. The chain couples TRBV20-1 to TRBJ2-2; D tentatively reads TRBD1 or TRBD2 (5 bases each). CDR3 sequence reads: CSARGGSSTGELFF. For the CDR3, the DNA is TGCAGTGCTAGAGGGGGGTCTTCTACCGGGGAGCTGTTTTTT.